This TCR beta chain was identified during a study of T cells in Graves' hyperthyroidism and ophthalmopathy. Amplified TCR beta CDR3 regions came from RNA transcripts. First-round RT-PCR targeting the TCR CDR3 was performed with the HTBI primer set. TCRdb re-called the multiplex PCR reads with MiXCR, one entry per CDR3 protein. The sample contains hundreds of thousands of distinct CDR3 sequences, approximately 13% of which appear only once. This clonotype was recorded at least ten times. The target antigen is unknown. Trimming took 6 bases from V and 1 from J; bases not matched to a gene: 15. Germline CDR1 is SGHTA and CDR2 is FQGTGA. The length of the CDR3 is 18 residues. Study results and caveats: Separation of ophthalmopathy from stable hyperthyroidism was achieved by a 13 V-J model.

In making diagnoses, clinical symptoms, serum thyroxine and TRAb, thyroid ultrasound and orbital computed tomography were all used. The PBMCs studied were ones that came from 9 to 10 ml fresh peripheral blood. The origin of this receptor is a woman aged 30 to 39 with Graves' hyperthyroidism that later progressed to Graves' ophthalmopathy. The material sequenced was blood. The chain recombines TRBV7-3 with TRBJ1-1; 9 nucleotides agree with TRBD1. The DNA of the CDR3 is TGTGCCAGCAGTCCCGATTACGGGACAGGGAGAAAGAACACTGAAGCTTTCTTT. Translation gives CASSPDYGTGRKNTEAFF. The whole variable domain, filled in from reference TRBV7-3 and TRBJ1-1, reads GAGVSQTPSNKVTEKGKYVELRCDPISGHTALYWYRQSLGQGPEFLIYFQGTGAADDSGLPNDRFFAVRPEGSVSTLKIQRTERGDSAVYLCASSPDYGTGRKNTEAFFGQGTRLTVV.